A single sample is the source of the 18 T cell receptor beta chains below, sequenced in a study of cytomegalovirus exposure and HLA in healthy donors. PCR primers comprised 60 Vbeta and 13 Jbeta primers. Assay: immunoSEQ multiplex PCR; the TCRdb copy retains only in-frame clones and omits some. The sample consists of 110,000 or so clones, about 8.6% of them appearing once. Input material: PBMCs. The receptors were gathered from a woman in her forties in good health and CMV-seropositive.

V is TRBV29-1 and J is TRBJ2-2, with 7 bases identical to TRBD1. From germline, CDR1 is SQVTM and CDR2 ANQGSEA. V was clipped by 3 bases and J by 4 bases; unmatched bases: 2. CDR3 length equals 13 residues. The CDR3 region has the DNA TGCAGCGTTGACAGGGGGAGCACCGGGGAGCTGTTTTTT. Its protein is CSVDRGSTGELFF.

This clone was found a few times. The chain joins TRBV14 to TRBJ2-1, with D maybe TRBD1 (6 bases). This CDR3 spans 14 amino acids. V gave up 0 bases and J gave up 8 bases, with 11 bases separating them. The germline gives CDR1 SGHDN, CDR2 FVKESK. As DNA, the CDR3 is TGTGCCAGCAGCCAAGATAGGGGGACACATGAGCAGTTCTTC. It translates to CASSQDRGTHEQFF.

This clone has more than one count but fewer than ten. The V and J genes are TRBV19 and TRBJ1-3, with TRBD1 matching over 9 bases. Unmatched junction bases numbered 3, after V lost 4 bases and J lost 2 bases. This CDR3 comprises 15 residues. Germline V gives CDR1 LNHDA, CDR2 SQIVND (reference sequence). CDR3 sequence (DNA): TGTGCCAGTAGTACGAGACAGGGGGCTGGAAACACCATATATTTT. This sequence encodes CASSTRQGAGNTIYF.

This clone was detected a few times. The chain joins TRBV4-2 to TRBJ1-1; D is possibly TRBD1 (5 bases). The CDR3 spans 14 residues. V was trimmed by 0 bases and J by 8 bases, leaving 13 bases between them. Germline CDR1 and CDR2: LGHNA and YNFKEQ. The CDR3 here is CASSQEGVLREAFF. Here the CDR3 DNA reads TGTGCCAGCAGCCAAGAAGGGGTTTTGCGGGAAGCTTTCTTT.

The rearrangement links TRBV27 to TRBJ2-7, with a tentative D call TRBD1 (6 bases). V lost 5 bases to trimming and J lost 2 bases, with 10 bases between them. Germline V gene lookup returns CDR1 MNHEY and CDR2 SMNVEV (reference sequence). The CDR3 has 13 residues. CDR3 in amino acids: CASSIRDTYEQYF. The CDR3, as DNA: TGTGCCAGCAGTATTCGGGACACCTACGAGCAGTACTTC.

This clone was seen more than once but under ten times. The chain uses TRBV19 and TRBJ2-6, with D tentatively TRBD2 (6 bases). The CDR3 consists of 19 residues. The V gene lost 4 bases and the J gene lost 0 bases, with 19 bases spanning the gap. Germline CDR1 and CDR2: LNHDA and SQIVND (reference sequence). This CDR3 is CASSTLAFGTPSGANVLTF. The CDR3 DNA is TGTGCCAGTAGTACGCTAGCGTTCGGGACTCCCTCTGGGGCCAACGTCCTGACTTTC. Looking up the rest from reference TRBV19 and TRBJ2-6 gives the full variable domain: DGGITQSPKYLFRKEGQNVTLSCEQNLNHDAMYWYRQDPGQGLRLIYYSQIVNDFQKGDIAEGYSVSREKKESFPLTVTSAQKNPTAFYLCASSTLAFGTPSGANVLTFGAGSRLTVL.

The genes are TRBV5-1 and TRBJ1-1; TRBD1 aligns across 7 bases. Germline V gene data show CDR1 as SGHRS and CDR2 as YFSETQ. The CDR3 is 17 residues long. Trimming cost V 1 base and J 0 bases; bases outside gene matches: 9. In DNA, the CDR3 is TGCGCCAGCAGCTTGTTCGGGACAGCATTCATGAACACTGAAGCTTTCTTT. This codes for CASSLFGTAFMNTEAFF.

The V gene is TRBV5-6, the J gene TRBJ2-3; TRBD2 is a possible D gene (6 bases). The CDR3 length is 15 residues. Deletions cut 0 bases from V and 2 bases from J, with 10 bases between. Per germline, CDR1 SGHDT and CDR2 YYEEEE. CDR3 protein: CASSLGGGVTDTQYF. In DNA, the CDR3 is TGTGCCAGCAGCTTGGGAGGAGGGGTCACAGATACGCAGTATTTT.

A few counts support this clone. The J gene is TRBJ2-3, the V gene TRBV4-2; D ambiguous. The ends were cut back, 4 bases at V and 5 bases at J, with 7 bases in the middle. The germline gives CDR1 LGHNA, CDR2 YNFKEQ. The CDR3 spans 12 residues. The CDR3, as DNA: TGTGCCAGCAGCCTTCATCAAGATACGCAGTATTTT. Amino acids: CASSLHQDTQYF.

This clone was counted only a few times. This chain's CDR3 is CASSPAGQGTAFF. The CDR3 region has the DNA TGTGCCAGCTCCCCCGCGGGACAGGGAACAGCTTTCTTT. The rearrangement joins TRBV18 to TRBJ1-1; 9 bases map to TRBD1. Per the germline V gene, CDR1 is KGHSH and CDR2 is LQKENI. CDR3 length equals 13 residues. V shed 6 bases and J 10 bases; nucleotides not matched to a gene: 9.

CDR3: CASSMGTGFTGELFF. Here the CDR3 DNA reads TGTGCCAGCAGCATGGGAACGGGGTTTACCGGGGAGCTGTTTTTT. The chain links TRBV13 to TRBJ2-2; TRBD2 might be the D (5 bases). V lost 5 bases and J 5 bases, leaving 15 bases between the germline ends. From germline, CDR1 is PRHDT and CDR2 FYEKMQ (reference sequence). The CDR3 is made up of 15 amino acids. The whole variable domain, filled in from reference TRBV13 and TRBJ2-2, reads AAGVIQSPRHLIKEKRETATLKCYPIPRHDTVYWYQQGPGQDPQFLISFYEKMQSDKGSIPDRFSAQQFSDYHSELNMSSLELGDSALYFCASSMGTGFTGELFFGEGSRLTVL.

This clone appeared a few times. The chain joins TRBV6-5 to TRBJ2-1; D not resolved. The CDR3 contains 13 residues. The germline gives CDR1 MNHEY, CDR2 SVGAGI. The germline V and J ends were trimmed by 6 bases and 8 bases, with 14 bases remaining between them. The CDR3, as DNA: TGTGCCAGCAGAGCCTCCGGCCGGGATGAGCAGTTCTTC. Its protein is CASRASGRDEQFF.

This clone was detected only a few times. The chain has TRBV4-1 and TRBJ1-5, with D perhaps TRBD1 (6 bases). There are 17 residues in the CDR3. V was trimmed by 1 base and J by 1 base, leaving 14 bases between them. In germline, CDR1 is MGHRA, CDR2 YSYEKL. The chain's CDR3 is CASSQVAGAVSNQPQHF. Written as DNA, the CDR3 is TGCGCCAGCAGCCAAGTGGCAGGGGCGGTGAGCAATCAGCCCCAGCATTTT.

This clone was observed a handful of times. The rearrangement joins TRBV5-1 to TRBJ1-1; perhaps TRBD1 as D (5 bases). The germline V and J ends were trimmed by 3 bases and 4 bases, with 16 bases remaining between them. CDR3 length equals 15 residues. The germline V gene encodes CDR1 SGHRS and CDR2 YFSETQ. CDR3 coding DNA: TGCGCCAGCAGCTCGGGGGTGAGGGTCGTCACTGAAGCTTTCTTT. This encodes CASSSGVRVVTEAFF.

The chain is built from TRBV6-1 and TRBJ2-4, with D perhaps TRBD1 (5 bases). V was trimmed by 2 bases and J by 13 bases, leaving 15 bases between them. From germline, CDR1 is MNHNS and CDR2 SASEGT. The length of the CDR3 is 13 residues. This chain's CDR3 is CASSEPLTAPQYF. Written as DNA, the CDR3 is TGTGCCAGCAGTGAACCTTTGACAGCACCACAGTACTTC.

The chain has TRBV5-1 and TRBJ2-1, with a weak D call TRBD2 (6 bases). The germline V and J ends were trimmed by 0 bases and 1 base, with 11 bases remaining between them. The CDR3 runs to 16 residues. Germline-derived CDR1 and CDR2 are SGHRS and YFSETQ. The CDR3 here is CASSLVGGRSYNEQFF. As DNA, the CDR3 is TGCGCCAGCAGCTTGGTAGGAGGGAGGTCCTACAATGAGCAGTTCTTC.

This chain connects TRBV13 to TRBJ2-2, with D hard to call. Germline V gives CDR1 PRHDT, CDR2 FYEKMQ (reference sequence). The V gene lost 2 bases and the J gene lost 1 base, with 5 bases spanning the gap. The CDR3 covers 14 residues. Written as DNA, the CDR3 is TGTGCCAGCAGCTTACCCAGGAACACCGGGGAGCTGTTTTTT. Translated: CASSLPRNTGELFF.

This clone was detected many times. J is TRBJ1-1 and V is TRBV6-1, with 7 nucleotides matching TRBD1. This CDR3 spans 17 amino acids. The V gene's germline CDR1 is MNHNS and CDR2 SASEGT. The V segment lost 2 bases and the J segment 3 bases; nucleotides outside the gene matches: 12. This CDR3 reads CASSELHKTGRYTEAFF. The CDR3 nucleotides read TGTGCCAGCAGTGAACTTCACAAGACAGGGCGGTACACTGAAGCTTTCTTT.